This T cell receptor beta chain was sequenced for a study of patients and donors after allogeneic stem cell transplantation. The sample holds a few counts of this clonotype. CDR1 is ENHRY and CDR2 is SYGVKD in the germline V gene. V was shortened by 6 bases and J by 2 bases, with 17 bases between the two germline ends. The CDR3 is 16 amino acids. TCRdb re-derived calls from the RT-PCR reads in MiXCR, one entry per CDR3 protein. Here the sample spans about 960,000 distinct CDR3 sequences, over 15% being singletons. This TCR was recovered from a human donor who was either an allogeneic HSCT recipient or a stem cell or donor lymphocyte infusion donor (not recorded which). It is not recorded whose cells these are; they may come from a transplant donor. Sequencing used blood, either unsorted or a sorted T cell fraction (not recorded which). The chain combines TRBV10-3 with TRBJ2-1; TRBD1 or TRBD2 may be the D gene (5 bases each). The CDR3 DNA reads TGTGCCATCAGGCCCTGGGGCGGGCCAGCCTACAATGAGCAGTTCTTC. Amino acids: CAIRPWGGPAYNEQFF.